This record covers a single TCR beta chain. No antigen is known for it. Generated by immunoSEQ multiplex PCR, the TCRdb table keeps only in-frame clones and is missing some. The sample yields more than 70,000 clones, 82% seen once. These data belong to a study of OX40 agonist ivuxolimab in advanced cancers. About the study: Patients were dosed intravenously with ivuxolimab at 0.01 to 10 mg/kg every 2 weeks.

General study points: Low normalized clonal expansion also occurred in some nonresponding patients.

V dropped 8 bases and J dropped 5 bases, with 15 bases sitting between them. CDR3 length: 14 residues. Per the germline V gene, CDR1 is MNHEY and CDR2 is SVGAGI. Sequenced material: CD4+ or CD8+ T cells sorted from blood, taken in a trial of the OX40 agonist ivuxolimab. The chain couples TRBV6-5 to TRBJ2-2; TRBD2 is a possible D gene (6 bases). The sequence was obtained from an adult with an advanced solid tumor such as melanoma, head and neck, liver or kidney cancer. The CDR3 reads CASGNSGGTGELFF. CDR3 nucleotide sequence: TGTGCCAGCGGCAACTCTGGGGGGACCGGGGAGCTGTTTTTT.